These 25 T cell receptor beta chains came from one sample sequenced in a study of blood T cells in healthy people across ages. With a J-beta primer mix and a sample-barcoded 5' primer, a second PCR ran about 7 to 12 cycles. TCRdb re-called the 5' RACE reads with MiXCR, one entry per CDR3 protein. This sample yields roughly 1,300,000 distinct CDR3 sequences, of which 59% are seen a single time; 6.5% to 8.5% belongs to the top ten. The specimen sequenced was blood. Receptors originate from a man aged 18 to 29 in good health.

The rearrangement uses TRBV7-2 and TRBJ1-2; 7 positions match TRBD1. Germline V CDR1 and CDR2: SGHTA, FQGNSA. V lost 1 base to trimming and J lost 6 bases; unmatched junction nucleotides: 8. The CDR3 has 15 residues. As DNA, the CDR3 is TGTGCCAGCAGCTTAGTTTCGTCAGGGGGAAATGGCTACACCTTC. Amino acid sequence: CASSLVSSGGNGYTF.

The CDR3 is CASSYSQGNPPYEKLFF. The CDR3 nucleotides are TGTGCCAGCAGTTACTCACAGGGGAACCCCCCTTATGAAAAACTGTTTTTT. This chain joins TRBV6-6 and TRBJ1-4, with 7 bases lining up with TRBD1. Germline V gene lookup returns CDR1 MNHNY and CDR2 SVGAGI (reference sequence). The length of the CDR3 is 17 residues. V shed 0 bases and J 6 bases; nucleotides not matched to a gene: 10.

This clonotype was seen a few times. The chain links TRBV6-5 to TRBJ2-7; D is uncertain. Looked up from germline, CDR1 is MNHEY and CDR2 is SVGAGI. The CDR3 consists of 16 residues. Trimming shortened V by 0 bases and J by 5 bases, and 17 bases separated the two germline ends. CDR3 sequence reads: CASSYSKRAPLDEQYF. The CDR3 DNA reads TGTGCCAGCAGTTACTCGAAACGGGCCCCTCTAGACGAGCAGTACTTC.

This clonotype was seen only a few times. The chain employs TRBV5-6 and TRBJ2-5, with D hard to call. The closer fit of TRBJ2-7 to the DNA end suggests the J call may be wrong. CDR1 is SGHDT, CDR2 YYEEEE, per germline. This CDR3 is 13 amino acids long. In DNA, the CDR3 is TGTGCCAGCAGCGATTACCTGGATTACGAGCAGTACTTC. The encoded protein is CASSDYLDYEQYF.

The chain recombines TRBV27 with TRBJ2-7; 7 bases map to TRBD2. The J call is in doubt because the DNA end fits TRBJ2-1 better. The CDR3 length is 16 residues. Germline CDR1 is MNHEY and CDR2 is SMNVEV (reference sequence). Here the CDR3 reads CASSLSASGLYNEQFF. CDR3 DNA sequence: TGTGCCAGCAGTTTATCGGCTAGCGGACTATACAATGAGCAGTTCTTC.

The V gene is TRBV5-1, the J gene TRBJ2-5; D gene uncertain. CDR1 is SGHRS and CDR2 is YFSETQ in the germline V gene. This CDR3 comprises 15 residues. Trimming removed 4 bases at V and 1 base at J, with 14 bases between. This chain's CDR3 is CASSPSDGPQETQYF. The DNA of the CDR3 is TGCGCCAGCAGCCCCTCGGACGGACCCCAAGAGACCCAGTACTTC.

The DNA for the CDR3 is TGCAGTGCTACCCCCGGGACTAGCGGGGGAACTGAGCAGTTCTTC. This gives the protein CSATPGTSGGTEQFF. V and J are TRBV20-1 and TRBJ2-1; 14 bases align to TRBD2. The germline CDR1 and CDR2 sequences are DFQATT and SNEGSKA (reference sequence). Losses at the gene ends were 4 bases for V and 9 bases for J; bases not matched to a gene: 8. This CDR3 contains 15 residues.

CDR3 in amino acids: CASSLPVLMNTEAFF. Here the CDR3 DNA reads TGTGCCAGCAGCTTACCAGTTCTCATGAACACTGAAGCTTTCTTT. The chain is built from TRBV7-9 and TRBJ1-1; unclear D gene. V lost 2 bases and J 0 bases, leaving 10 bases between the germline ends. Germline V CDR1 and CDR2: SEHNR, FQNEAQ (reference sequence). The CDR3 consists of 15 residues. Full variable domain (rest looked up from reference TRBV7-9 and TRBJ1-1): DTGVSQNPRHKITKRGQNVTFRCDPISEHNRLYWYRQTLGQGPEFLTYFQNEAQLEKSRLLSDRFSAERPKGSFSTLEIQRTEQGDSAMYLCASSLPVLMNTEAFFGQGTRLTVV.

The genes are TRBV7-8 and TRBJ1-1; 7 nucleotides agree with TRBD1. The CDR3 has 14 residues. Per germline, CDR1 SGHVS and CDR2 FQNEAQ. V lost 4 bases and J lost 5; bases outside the gene matches: 7. This CDR3 reads CASSSDRVGTEAFF. The CDR3 DNA reads TGTGCCAGCAGCTCAGACAGGGTGGGAACTGAAGCTTTCTTT.

The genes are TRBV20-1 and TRBJ2-3; 8 bases map to TRBD1. The germline V gene has CDR1 DFQATT and CDR2 SNEGSKA (reference sequence). The V gene end was trimmed by 6 bases and the J gene end by 2 bases; junction bases not matched to a gene: 7. The CDR3 runs 14 residues. CDR3 nucleotides: TGCAGTGCCGATCCGACAGGGGTCACAGATACGCAGTATTTT. This encodes CSADPTGVTDTQYF.

This clonotype was observed a handful of times. A junction end diverges from the germline sequence, so it may reflect a read error. The chain combines TRBV27 with TRBJ2-4, with TRBD1 matching 8 bases. This CDR3 region has 14 residues. Germline values: CDR1 MNHEY, CDR2 SMNVEV (reference sequence). The CDR3 loop is CASSLNGQGNIQYF. DNA of the CDR3: TGTGCTAGCAGTTTAAACGGACAGGGTAACATTCAGTACTTC.

The genes are TRBV6-6 and TRBJ2-5, with D uncertain. V lost 6 bases and J 1 base, leaving 12 bases between the germline ends. The CDR3 has 14 residues. Germline CDR1 reads MNHNY; CDR2 reads SVGAGI (reference sequence). This CDR3 reads CASSKDAGQETQYF. CDR3 in DNA: TGTGCCAGCAGCAAGGACGCCGGCCAAGAGACCCAGTACTTC.

In this sample, this clonotype turned up a few times. The chain couples TRBV11-2 to TRBJ2-5; possibly TRBD2 for D (5 bases). The germline V and J ends were trimmed by 5 bases and 2 bases, with 18 bases remaining between them. This CDR3 is 16 amino acids long. Germline values: CDR1 SGHAT, CDR2 FQNNGV. The CDR3 region has the DNA TGTGCCAGCAGCCAAGGAGGCAGGCCCCAACAAGAGACCCAGTACTTC. Protein sequence: CASSQGGRPQQETQYF.

Only a few counts were recorded for this clonotype. The V call is TRBV12-3 or TRBV12-4, the J call TRBJ2-1, with D hard to call. V lost 3 bases and J 9 bases, leaving 15 bases between the germline ends. The CDR3 runs 14 residues. CDR3 amino acids: CASSFGGGQIEQFF. The DNA for the CDR3 is TGTGCCAGCAGTTTTGGTGGTGGGCAGATTGAGCAGTTCTTC.

CDR3 loop: CSAAQGQRAANEKLFF. CDR3 nucleotides: TGCAGTGCGGCCCAGGGACAGCGGGCGGCCAATGAAAAACTGTTTTTT. The chain combines TRBV20-1 with TRBJ1-4, with 7 bases aligning to TRBD1. The length of the CDR3 is 16 residues. J lost 5 bases, V lost 6 bases, and 15 bases had no gene match. CDR1 is DFQATT and CDR2 is SNEGSKA in the germline V gene (reference sequence).

The chain recombines TRBV7-9 with TRBJ2-3, with D possibly matching TRBD1 (8 bases). The V end was cut by 4 bases, the J end by 4 bases, with 18 bases between. Germline loops: CDR1 SEHNR, CDR2 FQNEAQ (reference sequence). This CDR3 is 16 amino acids long. CDR3: CASSSSQGEGADTQYF. The CDR3 bases are TGTGCCAGCAGCTCTTCACAGGGGGAGGGAGCAGATACGCAGTATTTT.

The chain couples TRBV20-1 to TRBJ2-7; D might be TRBD2 (6 bases). CDR3 length: 13 residues. V lost 0 bases and J lost 4, with 10 bases in between. CDR1 is DFQATT, CDR2 SNEGSKA, per germline (reference sequence). This chain's CDR3 is CSARDYRGYEQYF. The DNA of the CDR3 is TGCAGTGCTAGAGATTACCGGGGGTACGAGCAGTACTTC.

The CDR3 loop is CASTREYGYTF. The CDR3 DNA is TGCGCCAGCACCAGGGAATATGGCTACACCTTC. V and J are TRBV4-1 and TRBJ1-2, with TRBD1 as a possible D gene (5 bases). The CDR3 is 11 amino acids. Trimming removed 7 bases from V and 5 bases from J, with 8 bases in between. CDR1 and CDR2 (germline): MGHRA, YSYEKL.

V usage is TRBV12-3 or TRBV12-4 and J usage is TRBJ1-5, with D maybe TRBD1 (6 bases). The CDR3 has 14 amino acids. V was cut by 4 bases and J by 5 bases, with 12 bases left in between. For the CDR3, the DNA is TGTGCCAGCAGTTGGGGCCAGGGGTATCAGCCCCAGCATTTT. It yields the protein CASSWGQGYQPQHF.

The chain joins TRBV20-1 to TRBJ2-4, with D perhaps TRBD1 or TRBD2 (5 bases each). The CDR3 contains 11 residues. The germline gives CDR1 DFQATT, CDR2 SNEGSKA (reference sequence). V lost 6 bases to trimming and J lost 15 bases, with 18 bases between them. As DNA, the CDR3 is TGCAGTGCAGAGCGAACAGGCGGGTGGTACTTC. Amino acid sequence: CSAERTGGWYF.

This rearrangement joins TRBV27 to TRBJ1-5; D is ambiguous. CDR3 length: 16 amino acids. The V gene lost 2 bases and the J gene lost 5 bases, with 16 bases spanning the gap. Germline CDR1 is MNHEY and CDR2 is SMNVEV (reference sequence). DNA for the CDR3: TGTGCCAGCAGTTTAGTGTATAGTGGTGGGCATCAGCCCCAGCATTTT. It yields the protein CASSLVYSGGHQPQHF.

This clonotype was recorded many times. This sequence joins TRBV20-1 and TRBJ2-7, with D possibly matching TRBD2 (7 bases). The germline gives CDR1 DFQATT, CDR2 SNEGSKA (reference sequence). The CDR3 runs to 12 residues. V was clipped by 3 bases and J by 2 bases, with 8 bases between them. The CDR3 DNA reads as TGCAGTGCTAGGGGGGGGCCCTACGAGCAGTACTTC. Its translation is CSARGGPYEQYF.

This clonotype was detected a few times. The chain has TRBV29-1 and TRBJ2-1; 8 nucleotides agree with TRBD1. This CDR3 comprises 14 residues. Germline V gives CDR1 SQVTM, CDR2 ANQGSEA. V lost 7 bases, J lost 8 bases, and 13 bases stayed unmatched. Here the CDR3 reads CSAGRRQGWDEQFF. Written as DNA, the CDR3 is TGCAGCGCCGGAAGAAGACAGGGGTGGGATGAGCAGTTCTTC.

The rearrangement uses TRBV2 and TRBJ2-7; tentative D call: TRBD1 (5 bases). V gave up 2 bases and J gave up 0 bases, with 11 bases separating them. Germline CDR1 and CDR2: SNHLY and FYNNEI. The CDR3 spans 15 residues. The CDR3: CASSELRQGSYEQYF. The CDR3 nucleotides are TGTGCCAGCAGTGAATTGAGGCAGGGCTCCTACGAGCAGTACTTC.

This chain joins TRBV27 and TRBJ2-4; the D is unclear. The end of the DNA aligns better with TRBJ2-7, so the J call may be wrong. The CDR3 runs 15 residues. Looked up from germline, CDR1 is MNHEY and CDR2 is SMNVEV (reference sequence). For the CDR3, the DNA is TGTGCCAGCAGTTTACCCTTCGGAGTATCCTACGAGCAGTACTTC. This codes for CASSLPFGVSYEQYF.